The next 24 T cell receptor beta chains were all read from a single sample in a study of cytomegalovirus exposure and HLA in healthy donors. In the PCR, 60 Vbeta and 13 Jbeta primers were used. The repertoire was sequenced with immunoSEQ multiplex PCR; TCRdb's copy has only in-frame clones and lacks some. The data contain about 100,000 clones, about four fifths of them singletons. Sequencing was carried out using PBMCs. The source of these receptors is a female donor in good health and CMV-seropositive.

The genes are TRBV7-8 and TRBJ2-7; 7 bases agree with TRBD1. Germline V gene sequence: CDR1 SGHVS, CDR2 FQNEAQ. With 4 bases clipped from V and 5 bases from J, the junction kept 5 bases outside the gene matches. CDR3 length: 13 amino acids. In nucleotides, the CDR3 is TGTGCCAGCAGCTCCTACCAGGGGGACGAGCAGTACTTC. Translation gives CASSSYQGDEQYF.

This chain joins TRBV5-1 and TRBJ1-4, with 7 positions matching TRBD1. Germline CDR1 is SGHRS and CDR2 is YFSETQ. The CDR3 sequence is 16 residues long. Trimming at V came to 4 bases and at J to 0 bases, leaving 6 bases not matched to a gene. As DNA, the CDR3 is TGCGCCAGCAGCCGAACAGGGGATTCAACTAATGAAAAACTGTTTTTT. This translates into CASSRTGDSTNEKLFF.

The chain employs TRBV5-1 and TRBJ1-6, with a tentative D call TRBD1 (6 bases). The CDR3 consists of 14 residues. In germline, CDR1 is SGHRS, CDR2 YFSETQ. V lost 4 bases, J lost 10 bases, and 15 bases lay in between. In nucleotides, the CDR3 is TGCGCCAGCAGCGCGGCCAATGGGGGCTCACCCCTCCACTTT. Protein sequence: CASSAANGGSPLHF.

The chain carries TRBV11-3 and TRBJ2-1; TRBD1 aligns across 7 bases. CDR1 SGHNT and CDR2 YENEEA come from the germline V gene. This CDR3 spans 15 amino acids. The junction had 12 bases not matched to a gene; V was cut back by 5 bases and J by 8 bases. The CDR3 DNA follows: TGTGCCAGCAGCCGTCGACAGGGATACGGGGATGAGCAGTTCTTC. Protein: CASSRRQGYGDEQFF.

The gene calls are TRBV7-2 and TRBJ1-1, with no clear D. The CDR3 totals 13 residues. The germline V and J ends were trimmed by 5 bases and 0 bases, with 7 bases remaining between them. Germline lookup yields CDR1 SGHTA and CDR2 FQGNSA. This chain's CDR3 is CASSVTVNTEAFF. The CDR3 DNA follows: TGTGCCAGCAGCGTCACAGTGAACACTGAAGCTTTCTTT.

This clone was counted once. The chain recombines TRBV28 with TRBJ1-5; a weak D match, TRBD1 (5 bases). CDR3 length: 16 amino acids. Trimming cost V 11 bases and J 0 bases, with 20 bases left between them. The germline gives CDR1 MDHEN, CDR2 SYDVKM. The CDR3 DNA is TGTGCCGCAGAAACACGGCGGGGGTATAGCAATCAGCCCCAGCATTTT. Translated, it gives CAAETRRGYSNQPQHF. The full variable domain, in which reference TRBV28 and TRBJ1-5 provide the parts outside the CDR3, is DVKVTQSSRYLVKRTGEKVFLECVQDMDHENMFWYRQDPGLGLRLIYFSYDVKMKEKGDIPEGYSVSREKKERFSLILESASTNQTSMYLCAAETRRGYSNQPQHFGDGTRLSIL.

The chain carries TRBV28 and TRBJ2-6; no clear D. Germline loops: CDR1 MDHEN, CDR2 SYDVKM. The CDR3 sequence is 17 residues long. V lost 5 bases and J 0 bases, leaving 14 bases between the germline ends. In DNA, the CDR3 is TGTGCCAGCAGTATATCGGGTAGTAACTCTGGGGCCAACGTCCTGACTTTC. This sequence encodes CASSISGSNSGANVLTF.

The CDR3 loop reads CASSARTVEGTEAFF. CDR3 sequence (DNA): TGTGCCAGCAGCGCGAGGACGGTGGAGGGCACTGAAGCTTTCTTT. The chain has TRBV9 and TRBJ1-1; D gene ambiguous. CDR1 and CDR2 (germline): SGDLS, YYNGEE. The germline V and J ends were trimmed by 3 bases and 4 bases, with 16 bases remaining between them. The CDR3 loop spans 15 amino acids.

The chain joins TRBV7-2 to TRBJ2-7, with no clear D. The CDR3 runs 14 residues. V lost 1 base and J lost 4, with 11 bases in between. Germline CDR1 reads SGHTA; CDR2 reads FQGNSA. This chain's CDR3 is CASSLGIAGYEQYF. CDR3 DNA: TGTGCCAGCAGCTTAGGAATTGCCGGGTACGAGCAGTACTTC.

This chain connects TRBV5-4 to TRBJ2-7; D gene unclear. The V end lost 3 bases, the J end lost 6 bases, and 7 bases lay between the germline ends. Germline V lookup: CDR1 SGHNT, CDR2 YYREEE (reference sequence). The CDR3 is 11 amino acids. DNA for the CDR3: TGTGCCAGCAGCTCCGGTAGCGAGCAGTACTTC. Translated, it gives CASSSGSEQYF.

This clone has more than one count but fewer than ten. This chain links TRBV10-3 with TRBJ1-5; TRBD1 matches at 10 bases. The CDR3 is 13 amino acids. Germline CDR1 and CDR2: ENHRY and SYGVKD. V lost 8 bases, J lost 4 bases, and 2 bases stayed unmatched. The CDR3 DNA follows: TGTGCCATCGGGACAGGGGCAAATCAGCCCCAGCATTTT. It specifies CAIGTGANQPQHF.

This clone was seen a few times. V gene TRBV6-1 combines with J gene TRBJ2-7; maybe TRBD1 (5 bases). Trimming shortened V by 3 bases and J by 2 bases, and 14 bases separated the two germline ends. Germline V gene data show CDR1 as MNHNS and CDR2 as SASEGT. This CDR3 is built from 15 residues. CDR3 in DNA: TGTGCCAGCAGTGAGATGGACATACTAACCTACGAGCAGTACTTC. Amino acids: CASSEMDILTYEQYF.

The chain uses TRBV7-9 and TRBJ2-7, with 14 bases lining up with TRBD2. Germline V gene data show CDR1 as SEHNR and CDR2 as FQNEAQ (reference sequence). The CDR3 is 15 amino acids. Trimming cost V 1 base and J 8 bases; bases outside gene matches: 4. Here the CDR3 DNA reads TGTGCCAGCAGCTTAGAGACTAGCGGGGGGGCCAAGCAGTACTTC. Protein product: CASSLETSGGAKQYF. The entire variable domain, with the rest obtained from reference TRBV7-9 and TRBJ2-7, is as follows: DTGVSQNPRHKITKRGQNVTFRCDPISEHNRLYWYRQTLGQGPEFLTYFQNEAQLEKSRLLSDRFSAERPKGSFSTLEIQRTEQGDSAMYLCASSLETSGGAKQYFGPGTRLTVT.

The gene calls are TRBV7-6 and TRBJ2-3; 7 bases align to TRBD2. V was pared by 5 bases and J by 6 bases, with 11 bases of the junction left unmatched. CDR3 length: 15 amino acids. Germline CDR1 is SGHVS and CDR2 is FNYEAQ. This CDR3 reads CASSGQWGGLDTQYF. CDR3 DNA: TGTGCCAGCAGCGGCCAGTGGGGGGGTCTGGATACGCAGTATTTT.

The chain joins TRBV5-6 to TRBJ1-1; D call uncertain. The V end lost 0 bases, the J end lost 8 bases, and 14 bases lay between the germline ends. CDR3 length equals 14 residues. CDR1 and CDR2 (germline): SGHDT, YYEEEE. CDR3: CASSLDSQHREAFF. The CDR3 coding sequence is TGTGCCAGCAGCTTGGACAGCCAGCACCGAGAAGCTTTCTTT.

The V gene is TRBV28, the J gene TRBJ1-4, with unresolved D. The ends were cut back, 6 bases at V and 8 bases at J, with 13 bases in the middle. CDR1 and CDR2 (germline): MDHEN, SYDVKM. This CDR3 has 13 residues. CDR3 sequence (DNA): TGTGCCAGCAGCCCCCCGGGTAGGGAAAAACTGTTTTTT. As protein: CASSPPGREKLFF. Complete variable domain (other parts from reference TRBV28 and TRBJ1-4): DVKVTQSSRYLVKRTGEKVFLECVQDMDHENMFWYRQDPGLGLRLIYFSYDVKMKEKGDIPEGYSVSREKKERFSLILESASTNQTSMYLCASSPPGREKLFFGSGTQLSVL.

This chain joins TRBV18 and TRBJ2-7; D not certain. Germline values: CDR1 KGHSH, CDR2 LQKENI. The CDR3 runs 13 residues. V lost 2 bases and J lost 3, with 8 bases in between. For the CDR3, the DNA is TGTGCCAGCTCACCATTGCCTATCTACGAGCAGTACTTC. This encodes CASSPLPIYEQYF.

This chain connects TRBV7-9 to TRBJ2-7; 9 nucleotides align to TRBD1. Germline CDR1 reads SEHNR; CDR2 reads FQNEAQ (reference sequence). J lost 10 bases, V lost 0 bases, and 7 bases had no gene match. CDR3 length: 14 amino acids. The CDR3 spells CASSLAGTGSGQYF. In nucleotides, the CDR3 is TGTGCCAGCAGCTTAGCGGGGACAGGGTCGGGACAGTACTTC.

The rearrangement links TRBV10-3 to TRBJ1-1, with a possible D match to TRBD1 (6 bases). CDR1 is ENHRY and CDR2 is SYGVKD in the germline V gene. CDR3 length: 16 amino acids. The V gene lost 10 bases and the J gene lost 1 base, with 22 bases spanning the gap. The CDR3 is CATSRLGQKSNTEAFF. CDR3 in DNA: TGTGCCACCTCCCGCTTGGGACAAAAATCGAACACTGAAGCTTTCTTT.

This clone has only a few counts. The V gene is TRBV5-1, the J gene TRBJ2-7, with 9 bases identical to TRBD2. V trimming: 0 bases; J trimming: 0 bases; junction bases outside the gene matches: 7. Germline V CDR1 and CDR2: SGHRS, YFSETQ. The CDR3 extends over 17 amino acids. CDR3 bases: TGCGCCAGCAGCTTGGGTACTAGCGGGTTACCCTCCTACGAGCAGTACTTC. Translated: CASSLGTSGLPSYEQYF.

J is TRBJ1-5 and V is TRBV28; no clear D gene. Germline V gene lookup returns CDR1 MDHEN and CDR2 SYDVKM. V shed 3 bases and J shed 0 bases, with 3 bases lying between them. The CDR3 consists of 13 residues. CDR3 bases: TGTGCCAGCAGTTTCTATAGCAATCAGCCCCAGCATTTT. Translating gives CASSFYSNQPQHF.

This chain connects TRBV9 to TRBJ2-1, with 11 bases identical to TRBD1. Germline trimming cut 3 bases from V and 8 bases from J; bases unmatched to any gene: 7. There are 15 residues in the CDR3. The germline V gene has CDR1 SGDLS and CDR2 YYNGEE. The CDR3 loop is CASSGGQGAFDEQFF. Here the CDR3 DNA reads TGTGCCAGCAGCGGAGGACAGGGGGCGTTTGATGAGCAGTTCTTC.

V gene TRBV20-1 combines with J gene TRBJ1-2; a possible D gene is TRBD1 (5 bases). Germline CDR1 and CDR2: DFQATT and SNEGSKA (reference sequence). V was shortened by 4 bases and J by 7 bases, with 7 bases between the two germline ends. There are 10 residues in the CDR3. CDR3 nucleotides: TGCAGTGCTACGACAGCTGGCTACACCTTC. It encodes CSATTAGYTF.

The CDR3 nucleotides read TGTGCCAGCAGTGACCCAGGTTCTGGTGGCTACACCTTC. This codes for CASSDPGSGGYTF. The chain links TRBV6-4 to TRBJ1-2; D not resolved. The germline gives CDR1 MRHNA, CDR2 SNTAGT. V dropped 2 bases and J dropped 7 bases, with 11 bases sitting between them. This CDR3 is 13 amino acids long.